What follows describes a single TCR beta chain. Its antigen is undetermined. This record comes from a study of shared clonotypes between healthy human individuals. Using immunoSEQ multiplex PCR, the repertoire was profiled, and TCRdb retains in-frame clones only, with some absent. The table includes fewer than 850,000 clones, 55% to 75% detected once. Into CD45RA+ naive and CD45RA-negative memory subsets, the CD4+ cells were split. CDR1 and CDR2 from the germline V gene are KGHSH and LQKENI. The length of the CDR3 is 17 residues. Germline trimming cut 2 bases from V and 2 bases from J; bases unmatched to any gene: 3. Findings of the study overall: Among donors, the sharing of clonotypes was expected to be influenced by sequencing depth. Shared clonotypes: approximately 5.3% naive CD4, 3.5% to 4% naive CD8, 2.3% memory CD4, over 0.3% memory CD8.

The specimen sequenced was memory CD4+ T cells sorted from blood. As to subset: CD45RA-negative fraction. This rearrangement joins TRBV18 to TRBJ2-7; TRBD2 matches at 16 bases. This TCR came from a woman in her 30s in good health. For the CDR3, the DNA is TGTGCCAGCTCACCAGCGGGACTAGCGGGAGGGACCTACGAGCAGTACTTC. Translating gives CASSPAGLAGGTYEQYF. Full variable domain (outside the CDR3, taken from reference TRBV18 and TRBJ2-7): NAGVMQNPRHLVRRRGQEARLRCSPMKGHSHVYWYRQLPEEGLKFMVYLQKENIIDESGMPKERFSAEFPKEGPSILRIQQVVRGDSAAYFCASSPAGLAGGTYEQYFGPGTRLTVT.